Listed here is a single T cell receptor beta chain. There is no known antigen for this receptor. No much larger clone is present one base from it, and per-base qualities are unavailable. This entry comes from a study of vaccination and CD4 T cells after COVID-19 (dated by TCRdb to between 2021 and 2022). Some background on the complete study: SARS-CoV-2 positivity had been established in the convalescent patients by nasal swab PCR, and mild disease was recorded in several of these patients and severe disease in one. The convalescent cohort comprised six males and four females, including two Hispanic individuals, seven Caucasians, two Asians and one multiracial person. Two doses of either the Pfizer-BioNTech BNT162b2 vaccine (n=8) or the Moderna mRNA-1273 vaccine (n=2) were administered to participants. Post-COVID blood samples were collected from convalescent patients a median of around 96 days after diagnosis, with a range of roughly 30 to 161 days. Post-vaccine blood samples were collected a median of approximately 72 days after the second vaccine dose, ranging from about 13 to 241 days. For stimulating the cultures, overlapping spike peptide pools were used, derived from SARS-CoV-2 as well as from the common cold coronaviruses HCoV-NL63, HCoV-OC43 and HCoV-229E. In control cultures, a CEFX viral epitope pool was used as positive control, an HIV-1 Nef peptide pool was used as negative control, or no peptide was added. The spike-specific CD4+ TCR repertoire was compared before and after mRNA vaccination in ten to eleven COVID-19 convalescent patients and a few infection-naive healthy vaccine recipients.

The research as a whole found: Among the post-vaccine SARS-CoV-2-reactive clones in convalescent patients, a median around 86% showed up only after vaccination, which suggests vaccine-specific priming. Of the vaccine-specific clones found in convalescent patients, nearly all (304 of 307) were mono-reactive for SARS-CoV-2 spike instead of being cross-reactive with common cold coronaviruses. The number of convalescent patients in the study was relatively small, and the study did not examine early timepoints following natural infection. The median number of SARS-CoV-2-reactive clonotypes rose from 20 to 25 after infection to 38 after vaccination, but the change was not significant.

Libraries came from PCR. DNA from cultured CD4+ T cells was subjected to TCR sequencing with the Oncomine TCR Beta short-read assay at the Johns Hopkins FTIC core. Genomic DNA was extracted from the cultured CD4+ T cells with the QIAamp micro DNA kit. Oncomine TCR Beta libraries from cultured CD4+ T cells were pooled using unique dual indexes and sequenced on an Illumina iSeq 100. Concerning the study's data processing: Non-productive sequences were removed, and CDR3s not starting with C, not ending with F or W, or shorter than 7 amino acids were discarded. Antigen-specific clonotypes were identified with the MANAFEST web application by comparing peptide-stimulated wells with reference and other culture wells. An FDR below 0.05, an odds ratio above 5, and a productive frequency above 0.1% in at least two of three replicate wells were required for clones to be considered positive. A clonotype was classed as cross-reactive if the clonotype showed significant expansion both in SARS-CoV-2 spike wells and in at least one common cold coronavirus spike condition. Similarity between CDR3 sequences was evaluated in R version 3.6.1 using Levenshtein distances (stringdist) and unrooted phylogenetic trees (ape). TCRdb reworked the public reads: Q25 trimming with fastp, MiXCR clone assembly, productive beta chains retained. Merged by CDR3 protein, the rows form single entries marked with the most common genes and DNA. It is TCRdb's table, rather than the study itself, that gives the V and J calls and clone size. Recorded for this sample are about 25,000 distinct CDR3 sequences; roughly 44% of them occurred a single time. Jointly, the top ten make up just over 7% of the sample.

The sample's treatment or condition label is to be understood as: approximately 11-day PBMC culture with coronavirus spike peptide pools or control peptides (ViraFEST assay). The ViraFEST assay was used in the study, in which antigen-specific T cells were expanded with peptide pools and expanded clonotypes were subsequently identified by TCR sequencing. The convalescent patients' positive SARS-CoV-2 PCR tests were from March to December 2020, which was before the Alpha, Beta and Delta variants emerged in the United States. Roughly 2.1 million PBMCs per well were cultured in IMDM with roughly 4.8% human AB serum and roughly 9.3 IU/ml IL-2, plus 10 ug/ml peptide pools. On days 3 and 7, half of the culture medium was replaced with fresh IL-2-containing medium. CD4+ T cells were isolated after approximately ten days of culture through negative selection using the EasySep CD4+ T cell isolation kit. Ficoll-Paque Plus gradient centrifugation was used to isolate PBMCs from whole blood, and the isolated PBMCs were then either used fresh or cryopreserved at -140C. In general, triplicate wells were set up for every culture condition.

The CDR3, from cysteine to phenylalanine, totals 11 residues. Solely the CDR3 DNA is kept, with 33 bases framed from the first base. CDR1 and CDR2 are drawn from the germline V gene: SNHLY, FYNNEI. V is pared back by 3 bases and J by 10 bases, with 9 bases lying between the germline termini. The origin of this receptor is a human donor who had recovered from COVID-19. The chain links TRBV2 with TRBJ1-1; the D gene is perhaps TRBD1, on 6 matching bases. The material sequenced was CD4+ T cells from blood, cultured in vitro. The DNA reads TGTGCCAGCAGTGAGGGCAGGGGAGCTTTCTTT. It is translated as CASSEGRGAFF.